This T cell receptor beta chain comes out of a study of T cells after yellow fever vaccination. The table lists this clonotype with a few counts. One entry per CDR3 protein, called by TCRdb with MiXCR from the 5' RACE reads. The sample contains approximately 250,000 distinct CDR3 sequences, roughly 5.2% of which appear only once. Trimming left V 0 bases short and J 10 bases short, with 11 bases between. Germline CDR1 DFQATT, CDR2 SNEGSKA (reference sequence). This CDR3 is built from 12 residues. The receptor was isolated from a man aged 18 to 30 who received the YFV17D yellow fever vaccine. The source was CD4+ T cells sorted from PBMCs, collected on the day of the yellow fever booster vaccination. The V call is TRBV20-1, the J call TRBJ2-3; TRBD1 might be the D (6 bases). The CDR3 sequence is CSARDQGMPQYF. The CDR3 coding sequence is TGCAGTGCTAGAGATCAGGGGATGCCGCAGTATTTT.